The 22 T cell receptor beta chains below were found in one sample sequenced in a study of OX40 agonist ivuxolimab in advanced cancers. TCRdb keeps only in-frame clones here, not all; method: immunoSEQ multiplex PCR. Among under 40,000 clones listed, roughly 87% were seen once. Source: CD4+ or CD8+ T cells sorted from blood, taken in a trial of the OX40 agonist ivuxolimab. Receptors were obtained from an adult with an advanced solid tumor such as melanoma, head and neck, liver or kidney cancer.

In DNA form, the CDR3 reads TGCGCCAGCAGTTTACGGGGGCGGAATCAGCCCCAGCATTTT. As protein: CASSLRGRNQPQHF. The J gene is TRBJ1-5, the V gene TRBV10-2; D is possibly TRBD1 (6 bases). Germline V gene data show CDR1 as WSHSY and CDR2 as SAAADI. Trimming stripped 5 bases from V and 4 bases from J, with 12 bases between. The CDR3 has 14 residues.

This chain joins TRBV28 and TRBJ1-1, with D maybe TRBD1 (6 bases). This CDR3 is built from 14 residues. Germline-derived CDR1 and CDR2 are MDHEN and SYDVKM. V lost 3 bases and J lost 3, with 11 bases in between. The CDR3 bases are TGTGCCAGCAGTTTGGAGGGGGGTTACACTGAAGCTTTCTTT. Amino acids: CASSLEGGYTEAFF.

The rearrangement links TRBV7-2 to TRBJ1-2; 8 positions agree with TRBD1. The V and J ends lost 1 base and 8 bases, in that order; junction bases with no gene match: 12. The germline V gene encodes CDR1 SGHTA and CDR2 FQGNSA. The CDR3 covers 16 residues. The CDR3 coding sequence is TGTGCCAGCAGCTTAGGGTCAGGACAGGGCCAAGGGGGCTACACCTTC. It yields the protein CASSLGSGQGQGGYTF.

The V call is TRBV18, the J call TRBJ2-2, with TRBD2 as a possible D gene (7 bases). Germline CDR1 reads KGHSH; CDR2 reads LQKENI. Trimming left V 1 base short and J 2 bases short, with 11 bases between. The CDR3 totals 16 residues. The CDR3 region is CASSPRRGPNTGELFF. The CDR3, as DNA: TGTGCCAGCTCACCACGGCGGGGGCCCAACACCGGGGAGCTGTTTTTT.

V usage is TRBV7-3 and J usage is TRBJ2-1; D gene unclear. From germline, CDR1 is SGHTA and CDR2 FQGTGA. The CDR3 spans 13 residues. V lost 7 bases and J 7 bases, leaving 14 bases between the germline ends. The CDR3 coding sequence is TGTGCCAGCACATTGAGCCCGGTAAATGAGCAGTTCTTC. Encoded protein: CASTLSPVNEQFF.

The chain couples TRBV5-1 to TRBJ1-6; tentatively, D is TRBD1 (6 bases). The length of the CDR3 is 14 residues. CDR1 is SGHRS, CDR2 YFSETQ, per germline. The germline V and J ends were trimmed by 7 bases and 5 bases, with 13 bases remaining between them. The CDR3 DNA reads TGCGCCAGCCGGGGGGGCTTTAATAATTCACCCCTCCACTTT. Protein sequence: CASRGGFNNSPLHF.

The genes are TRBV14 and TRBJ1-4; D remains unclear. The V end lost 1 base, the J end lost 5 bases, and 11 bases lay between the germline ends. The CDR3 consists of 15 residues. Germline V gene data show CDR1 as SGHDN and CDR2 as FVKESK. CDR3 loop: CASSQATGWNEKLFF. In nucleotides, the CDR3 is TGTGCCAGCAGCCAAGCTACTGGTTGGAATGAAAAACTGTTTTTT. The whole variable domain, filled in from reference TRBV14 and TRBJ1-4, reads EAGVTQFPSHSVIEKGQTVTLRCDPISGHDNLYWYRRVMGKEIKFLLHFVKESKQDESGMPNNRFLAERTGGTYSTLKVQPAELEDSGVYFCASSQATGWNEKLFFGSGTQLSVL.

This clone came up once. The chain combines TRBV19 with TRBJ1-1; 7 bases match TRBD1. The CDR3 consists of 17 residues. The ends lost 3 bases at V and 0 bases at J; junction bases unmatched: 10. Germline V gene lookup returns CDR1 LNHDA and CDR2 SQIVND (reference sequence). CDR3 sequence reads: CASSMGTGVGLNTEAFF. In DNA form, the CDR3 reads TGTGCCAGTAGTATGGGAACAGGGGTCGGGCTGAACACTGAAGCTTTCTTT.

This chain uses TRBV7-2 with TRBJ2-7; TRBD1 is a possible D gene (5 bases). V was clipped by 4 bases and J by 3 bases, with 10 bases between them. The CDR3 consists of 13 residues. Looked up from germline, CDR1 is SGHTA and CDR2 is FQGNSA. In nucleotides, the CDR3 is TGTGCCAGCAGCTCGACAGTCGGCTACGAGCAGTACTTC. It translates to CASSSTVGYEQYF. The entire variable domain, with the rest obtained from reference TRBV7-2 and TRBJ2-7, is as follows: GAGVSQSPSNKVTEKGKDVELRCDPISGHTALYWYRQSLGQGLEFLIYFQGNSAPDKSGLPSDRFSAERTGGSVSTLTIQRTQQEDSAVYLCASSSTVGYEQYFGPGTRLTVT.

This chain connects TRBV10-3 to TRBJ1-4, with 8 bases lining up with TRBD1. V shed 6 bases and J 6 bases; nucleotides not matched to a gene: 9. The CDR3 is 15 amino acids. CDR1 ENHRY and CDR2 SYGVKD come from the germline V gene. This CDR3 is CAISTGTGGDEKLFF. In DNA form, the CDR3 reads TGTGCCATCAGCACCGGGACAGGAGGGGATGAAAAACTGTTTTTT.

The genes are TRBV2 and TRBJ2-5, with TRBD1 as a possible D gene (6 bases). The CDR3 covers 13 residues. V lost 6 bases and J 4 bases, leaving 12 bases between the germline ends. Germline assignment: CDR1 SNHLY and CDR2 FYNNEI. The CDR3 sequence: CASSLQGPETQYF. As DNA, the CDR3 is TGTGCCAGCAGCCTACAGGGCCCAGAGACCCAGTACTTC.

The chain employs TRBV4-3 and TRBJ1-1; 7 nucleotides line up with TRBD1. Germline V gives CDR1 LGHNA, CDR2 YSLEER. Germline trimming cut 4 bases from V and 7 bases from J; bases unmatched to any gene: 0. There are 11 residues in the CDR3. The CDR3 bases are TGCGCCAGCAGCCGACAGGGTGAAGCTTTCTTT. Translating it yields CASSRQGEAFF.

The chain recombines TRBV5-6 with TRBJ1-6, with D possibly TRBD1 on 5 matching bases. V shed 4 bases and J shed 8 bases, with 16 bases lying between them. There are 15 residues in the CDR3. In germline, CDR1 is SGHDT, CDR2 YYEEEE. The CDR3 reads CASSQRQTRDSPLHF. The DNA for the CDR3 is TGTGCCAGCAGCCAACGACAGACAAGGGATTCACCCCTCCACTTT.

Here the CDR3 DNA reads TGTGCCAGCTCACCCGAGGGGACTGAAGCTTTCTTT. Its translation: CASSPEGTEAFF. The chain recombines TRBV18 with TRBJ1-1, with TRBD1 as a possible D gene (5 bases). CDR3 size: 12 residues. Germline CDR1 and CDR2: KGHSH and LQKENI. Deletions cut 3 bases from V and 5 bases from J, with 7 bases between.

The chain recombines TRBV5-1 with TRBJ1-2, with TRBD1 matching over 7 bases. Germline CDR1 reads SGHRS; CDR2 reads YFSETQ. Trimming removed 4 bases from V and 6 bases from J; junction bases left unmatched: 12. This CDR3 is built from 15 residues. The CDR3 sequence is CASSPRAGGKDGYTF. CDR3 nucleotides: TGCGCCAGCAGCCCTCGGGCAGGGGGTAAGGATGGCTACACCTTC. The full variable domain, its missing parts supplied by reference TRBV5-1 and TRBJ1-2, is KAGVTQTPRYLIKTRGQQVTLSCSPISGHRSVSWYQQTPGQGLQFLFEYFSETQRNKGNFPGRFSGRQFSNSRSEMNVSTLELGDSALYLCASSPRAGGKDGYTFGSGTRLTVV.

The rearrangement joins TRBV9 to TRBJ1-6; D remains unclear. Germline CDR1 SGDLS, CDR2 YYNGEE. The CDR3 has 16 residues. V shed 4 bases and J shed 4 bases, with 15 bases lying between them. The CDR3 region is CASSSPLRGYNSPLHF. As DNA, the CDR3 is TGTGCCAGCAGCTCCCCCCTCCGGGGTTATAATTCACCCCTCCACTTT.

V usage is TRBV6-5 and J usage is TRBJ2-1; 10 nucleotides match TRBD1. The junction had 9 bases not matched to a gene; V was cut back by 10 bases and J by 6 bases. The germline gives CDR1 MNHEY, CDR2 SVGAGI. The CDR3 consists of 14 residues. Here the CDR3 reads CATRRDRGFNEQFF. The CDR3 DNA reads as TGTGCCACCCGCCGGGACAGGGGATTCAATGAGCAGTTCTTC.

The chain joins TRBV11-2 to TRBJ2-6, with D uncertain. From germline, CDR1 is SGHAT and CDR2 FQNNGV. CDR3 length: 15 amino acids. The germline V and J ends were trimmed by 0 bases and 0 bases, with 3 bases remaining between them. This chain's CDR3 is CASSLDGSGANVLTF. As DNA, the CDR3 is TGTGCCAGCAGCTTAGACGGCTCTGGGGCCAACGTCCTGACTTTC. Variable domain in full (rest from reference TRBV11-2 and TRBJ2-6): EAGVAQSPRYKIIEKRQSVAFWCNPISGHATLYWYQQILGQGPKLLIQFQNNGVVDDSQLPKDRFSAERLKGVDSTLKIQPAKLEDSAVYLCASSLDGSGANVLTFGAGSRLTVL.

CDR3 sequence: CASSRGEAGEQYF. The DNA of the CDR3 is TGTGCCAGCAGCCGGGGCGAGGCGGGGGAGCAGTACTTC. This chain connects TRBV6-6 to TRBJ2-7; possibly TRBD2 for D (6 bases). The CDR3 runs to 13 residues. The V end was cut by 6 bases, the J end by 7 bases, with 16 bases between. Germline assignment: CDR1 MNHNY and CDR2 SVGAGI (reference sequence).

Worth noting for this clone: Because it lacks the conserved phenylalanine or tryptophan at the end, this CDR3 is likely a read error. V and J are TRBV27 and TRBJ1-6; D not certain. Germline values: CDR1 MNHEY, CDR2 SMNVEV (reference sequence). The CDR3 runs 14 residues. V lost 10 bases and J 7 bases, leaving 17 bases between the germline ends. CDR3 DNA sequence: TGTGCCACCACGTCGGGCAGTGGGAATTCACCCCTCCACCTT. Protein product: CATTSGSGNSPLHL.

The chain carries TRBV10-2 and TRBJ2-7, with 8 nucleotides matching TRBD1. V trimming: 6 bases; J trimming: 4 bases; junction bases outside the gene matches: 8. In germline, CDR1 is WSHSY, CDR2 SAAADI. The CDR3 extends over 14 amino acids. Written as DNA, the CDR3 is TGCGCCAGCAGCCGAGCAGGGGGCAATTACGAGCAGTACTTC. Translating gives CASSRAGGNYEQYF.

The chain is built from TRBV7-9 and TRBJ2-7; a weak D match, TRBD1 (6 bases). V was cut by 5 bases and J by 0 bases, with 8 bases left in between. The germline gives CDR1 SEHNR, CDR2 FQNEAQ (reference sequence). This CDR3 has 13 residues. The CDR3 protein is CASSRDTSYEQYF. In nucleotides, the CDR3 is TGTGCCAGCAGCCGGGACACCTCCTACGAGCAGTACTTC.